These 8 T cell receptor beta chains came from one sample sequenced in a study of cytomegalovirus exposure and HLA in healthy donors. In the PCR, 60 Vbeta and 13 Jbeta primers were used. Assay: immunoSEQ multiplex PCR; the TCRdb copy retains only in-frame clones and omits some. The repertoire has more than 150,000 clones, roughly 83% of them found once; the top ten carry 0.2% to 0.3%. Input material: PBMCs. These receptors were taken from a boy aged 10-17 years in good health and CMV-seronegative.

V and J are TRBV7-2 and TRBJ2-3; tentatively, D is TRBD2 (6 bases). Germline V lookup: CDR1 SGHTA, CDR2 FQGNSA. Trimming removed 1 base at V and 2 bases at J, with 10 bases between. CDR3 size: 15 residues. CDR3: CASSLVSGSTDTQYF. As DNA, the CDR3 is TGTGCCAGCAGCTTAGTAAGCGGGTCCACAGATACGCAGTATTTT.

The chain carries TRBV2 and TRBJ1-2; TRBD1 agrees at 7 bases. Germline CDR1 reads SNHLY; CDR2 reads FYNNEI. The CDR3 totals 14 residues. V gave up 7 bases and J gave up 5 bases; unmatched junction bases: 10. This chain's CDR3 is CASTRGQGVYGYTF. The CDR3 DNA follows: TGTGCCAGCACACGAGGGCAGGGGGTGTATGGCTACACCTTC.

As DNA, the CDR3 is TGTGCCTGGAGGGGTTCTAGCGGGGTTTCCTACAATGAGCAGTTCTTC. This translates into CAWRGSSGVSYNEQFF. The chain employs TRBV30 and TRBJ2-1, with 9 bases that match TRBD2. CDR3 length: 16 amino acids. Trimming at V came to 3 bases and at J to 1 base, leaving 7 bases not matched to a gene. Germline V gives CDR1 GTSNPN, CDR2 SVGIG (reference sequence).

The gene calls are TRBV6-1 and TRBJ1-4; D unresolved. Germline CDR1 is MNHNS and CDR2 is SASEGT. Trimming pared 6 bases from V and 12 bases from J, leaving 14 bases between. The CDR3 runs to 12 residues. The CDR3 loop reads CASRAPAGELFF. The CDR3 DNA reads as TGTGCCAGCAGGGCCCCGGCCGGGGAACTGTTTTTT.

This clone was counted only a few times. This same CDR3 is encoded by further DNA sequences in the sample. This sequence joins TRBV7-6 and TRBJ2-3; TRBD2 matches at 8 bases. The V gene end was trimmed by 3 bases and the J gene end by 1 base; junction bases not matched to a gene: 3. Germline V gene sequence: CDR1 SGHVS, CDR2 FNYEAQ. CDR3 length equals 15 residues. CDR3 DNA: TGTGCCAGCAGCTTGCAGCGGGAGCGCACAGATACGCAGTATTTT. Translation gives CASSLQRERTDTQYF.

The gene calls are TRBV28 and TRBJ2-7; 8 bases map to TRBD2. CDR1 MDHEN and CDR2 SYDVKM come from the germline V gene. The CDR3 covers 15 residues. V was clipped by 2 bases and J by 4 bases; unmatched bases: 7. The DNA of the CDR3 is TGTGCCAGCAGTTTAATGGGACCGGGAGGGTACGAGCAGTACTTC. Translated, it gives CASSLMGPGGYEQYF.

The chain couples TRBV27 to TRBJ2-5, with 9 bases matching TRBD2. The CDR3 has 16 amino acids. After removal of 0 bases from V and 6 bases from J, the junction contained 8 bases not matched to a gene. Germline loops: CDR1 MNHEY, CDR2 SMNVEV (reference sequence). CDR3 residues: CASSLSMAGGVKTQYF. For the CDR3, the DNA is TGTGCCAGCAGTTTATCGATGGCGGGAGGGGTAAAGACCCAGTACTTC.

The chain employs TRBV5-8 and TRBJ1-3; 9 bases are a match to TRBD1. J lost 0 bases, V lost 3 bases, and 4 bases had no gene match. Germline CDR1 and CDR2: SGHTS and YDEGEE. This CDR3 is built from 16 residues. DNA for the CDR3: TGTGCCAGCAGCTGGGGGGACAGGGCCTCTGGAAACACCATATATTTT. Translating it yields CASSWGDRASGNTIYF.